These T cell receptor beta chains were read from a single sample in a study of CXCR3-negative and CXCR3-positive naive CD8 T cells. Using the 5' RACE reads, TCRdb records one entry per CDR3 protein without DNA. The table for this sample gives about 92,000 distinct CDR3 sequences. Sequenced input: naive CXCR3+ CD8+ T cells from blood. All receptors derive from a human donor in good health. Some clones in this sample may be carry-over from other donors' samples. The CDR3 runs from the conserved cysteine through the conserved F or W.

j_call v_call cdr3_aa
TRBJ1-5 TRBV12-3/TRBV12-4 CASSIGTGGIEEPQHF
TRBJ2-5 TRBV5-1 CASSSPDTGQLTQYF
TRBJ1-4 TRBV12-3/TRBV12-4 CASRARGGEKLFF
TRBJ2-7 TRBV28 CASSLRGIAYEQYF
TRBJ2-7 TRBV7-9 CASSLAYDYEQYF
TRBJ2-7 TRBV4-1 CASSQRDATSYEQYF
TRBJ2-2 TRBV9 CASGAPLTGGTGELFF
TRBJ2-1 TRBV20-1 CSARDLSSGRYNEQFF
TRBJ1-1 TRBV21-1 CASSKYEDGRSPEAFF
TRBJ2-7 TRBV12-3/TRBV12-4 CASRPAGGYEQYF
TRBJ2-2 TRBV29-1 CSVMGLAGVGGELFF
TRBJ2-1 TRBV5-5 CASSYGLDEQFF
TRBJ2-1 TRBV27 CASNPPGNEQFF
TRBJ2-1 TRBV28 CASSITSFYNEQFF
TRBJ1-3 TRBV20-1 CSARERGRGNTIYF
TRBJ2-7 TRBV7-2 CASSFRTVAYEQYF
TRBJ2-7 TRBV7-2 CASSLGGVIYEQYF
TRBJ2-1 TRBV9 CASSASGRAYNEQFF
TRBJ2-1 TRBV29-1 CSVRLGGSSYNEQFF
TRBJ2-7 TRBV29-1 CSVQGQESYEQYF
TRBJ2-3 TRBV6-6 CASSRPRGPGTQYF
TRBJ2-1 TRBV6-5 CASRSGFEQFF
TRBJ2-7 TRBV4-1 CASSQEATSGSGEQYF
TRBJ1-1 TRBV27 CASSPGGEKAFF